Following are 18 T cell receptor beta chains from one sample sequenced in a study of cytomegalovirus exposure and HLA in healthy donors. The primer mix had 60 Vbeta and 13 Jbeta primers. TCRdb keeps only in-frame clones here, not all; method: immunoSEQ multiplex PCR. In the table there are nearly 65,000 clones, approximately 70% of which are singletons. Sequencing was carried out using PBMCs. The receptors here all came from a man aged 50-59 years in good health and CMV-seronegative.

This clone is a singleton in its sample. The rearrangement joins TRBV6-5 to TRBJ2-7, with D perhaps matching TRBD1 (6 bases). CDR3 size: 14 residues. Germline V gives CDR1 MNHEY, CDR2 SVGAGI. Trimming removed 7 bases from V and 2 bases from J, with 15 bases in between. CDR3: CASNQPDSPYEQYF. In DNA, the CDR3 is TGTGCCAGCAACCAACCGGACAGTCCCTACGAGCAGTACTTC.

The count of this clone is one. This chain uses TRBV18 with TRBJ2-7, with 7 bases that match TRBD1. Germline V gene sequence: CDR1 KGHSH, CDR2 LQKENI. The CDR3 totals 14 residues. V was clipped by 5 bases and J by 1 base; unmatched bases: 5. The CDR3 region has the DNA TGTGCCAGCTCAAGGGGGACAGAGTCCTACGAGCAGTACTTC. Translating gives CASSRGTESYEQYF.

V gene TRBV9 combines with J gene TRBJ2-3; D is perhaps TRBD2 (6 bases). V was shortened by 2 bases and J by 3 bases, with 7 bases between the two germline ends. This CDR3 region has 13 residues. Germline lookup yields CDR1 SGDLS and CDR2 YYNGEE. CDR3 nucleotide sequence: TGTGCCAGCAGCGTGGGGGGAACAGATACGCAGTATTTT. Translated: CASSVGGTDTQYF.

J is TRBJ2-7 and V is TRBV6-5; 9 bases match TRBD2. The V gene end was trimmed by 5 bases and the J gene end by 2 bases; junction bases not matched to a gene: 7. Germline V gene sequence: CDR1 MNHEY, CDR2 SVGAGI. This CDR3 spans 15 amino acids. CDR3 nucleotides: TGTGCCAGCAGTCCGGGACTAGCAGCGCCCTACGAGCAGTACTTC. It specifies CASSPGLAAPYEQYF.

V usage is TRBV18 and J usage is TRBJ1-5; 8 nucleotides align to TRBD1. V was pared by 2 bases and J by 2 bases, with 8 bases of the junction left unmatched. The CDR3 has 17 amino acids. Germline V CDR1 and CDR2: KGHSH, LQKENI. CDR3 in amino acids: CASSPVFTGQGNQPQHF. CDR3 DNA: TGTGCCAGCTCACCAGTCTTTACGGGACAGGGCAATCAGCCCCAGCATTTT. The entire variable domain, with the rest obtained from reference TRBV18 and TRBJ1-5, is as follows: NAGVMQNPRHLVRRRGQEARLRCSPMKGHSHVYWYRQLPEEGLKFMVYLQKENIIDESGMPKERFSAEFPKEGPSILRIQQVVRGDSAAYFCASSPVFTGQGNQPQHFGDGTRLSIL.

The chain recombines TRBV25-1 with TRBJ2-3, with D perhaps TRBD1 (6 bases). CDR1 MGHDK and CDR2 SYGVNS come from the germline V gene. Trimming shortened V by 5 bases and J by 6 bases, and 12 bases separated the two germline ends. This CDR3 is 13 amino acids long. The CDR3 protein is CASSPRGRDTQYF. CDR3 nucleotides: TGTGCCAGCAGTCCCAGGGGTCGCGATACGCAGTATTTT. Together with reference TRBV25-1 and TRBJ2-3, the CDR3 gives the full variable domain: EADIYQTPRYLVIGTGKKITLECSQTMGHDKMYWYQQDPGMELHLIHYSYGVNSTEKGDLSSESTVSRIRTEHFPLTLESARPSHTSQYLCASSPRGRDTQYFGPGTRLTVL.

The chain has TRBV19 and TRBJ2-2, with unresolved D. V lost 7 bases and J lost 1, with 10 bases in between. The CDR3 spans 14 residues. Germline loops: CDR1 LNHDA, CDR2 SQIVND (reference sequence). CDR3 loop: CASNEQLNTGELFF. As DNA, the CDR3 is TGTGCCAGTAACGAACAGTTGAACACCGGGGAGCTGTTTTTT.

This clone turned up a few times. The DNA for the CDR3 is TGTGCCAGCAGCGTAGGTCTCACAGGGGGCTTCACTGAAGCTTTCTTT. Translated, it gives CASSVGLTGGFTEAFF. J is TRBJ1-1 and V is TRBV9, with 9 bases lining up with TRBD1. The V gene end was trimmed by 0 bases and the J gene end by 4 bases; junction bases not matched to a gene: 7. CDR3 length: 16 residues. From germline, CDR1 is SGDLS and CDR2 YYNGEE.

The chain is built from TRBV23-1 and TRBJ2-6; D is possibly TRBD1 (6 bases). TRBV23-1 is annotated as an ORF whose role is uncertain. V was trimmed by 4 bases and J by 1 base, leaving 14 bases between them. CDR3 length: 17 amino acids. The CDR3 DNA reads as TGCGCCAGCAGTCCTGGCAGGGGCAGGTCTGGGGCCAACGTCCTGACTTTC. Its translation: CASSPGRGRSGANVLTF.

This chain's CDR3 is CASSLWGQGQPQHF. The CDR3 DNA sequence: TGTGCCAGCAGTTTATGGGGGCAGGGGCAGCCCCAGCATTTT. This rearrangement joins TRBV27 to TRBJ1-5, with D tentatively TRBD1 (6 bases). The V gene's germline CDR1 is MNHEY and CDR2 SMNVEV (reference sequence). Trimming stripped 1 base from V and 7 bases from J, with 11 bases between. The CDR3 is made up of 14 amino acids.

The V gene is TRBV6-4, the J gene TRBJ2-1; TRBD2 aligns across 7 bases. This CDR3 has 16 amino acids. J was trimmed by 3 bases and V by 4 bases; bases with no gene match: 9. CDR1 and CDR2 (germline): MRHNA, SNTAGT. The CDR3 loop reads CASSVGEGRGYNEQFF. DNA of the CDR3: TGTGCCAGCAGTGTAGGGGAGGGAAGGGGCTACAATGAGCAGTTCTTC.

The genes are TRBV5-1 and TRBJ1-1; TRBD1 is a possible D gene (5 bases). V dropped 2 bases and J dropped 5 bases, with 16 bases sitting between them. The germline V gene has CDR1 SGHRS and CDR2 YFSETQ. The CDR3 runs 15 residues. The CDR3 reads CASSFSGVGLTEAFF. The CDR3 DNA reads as TGCGCCAGCAGCTTTTCGGGGGTGGGGTTGACTGAAGCTTTCTTT.

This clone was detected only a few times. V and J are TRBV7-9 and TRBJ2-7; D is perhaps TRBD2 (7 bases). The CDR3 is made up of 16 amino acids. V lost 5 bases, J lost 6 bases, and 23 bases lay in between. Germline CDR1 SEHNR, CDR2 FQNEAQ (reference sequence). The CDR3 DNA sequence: TGTGCCAGCAGCGCCGAGGGGGGGGGCCCCCTATCCGAGCAGTACTTC. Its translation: CASSAEGGGPLSEQYF.

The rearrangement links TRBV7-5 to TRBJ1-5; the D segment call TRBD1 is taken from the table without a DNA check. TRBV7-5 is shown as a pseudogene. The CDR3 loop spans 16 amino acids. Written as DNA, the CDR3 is TGTGCCAGAAGCTTTGGGTTCTCGGACATCGAGGCGCCCCAGCATTTT. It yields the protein CARSFGFSDIEAPQHF.

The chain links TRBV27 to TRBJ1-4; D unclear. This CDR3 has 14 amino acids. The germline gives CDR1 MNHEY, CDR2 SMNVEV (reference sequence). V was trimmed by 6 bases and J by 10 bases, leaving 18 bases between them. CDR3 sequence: CASRPGSVDGKLFF. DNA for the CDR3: TGTGCCAGCAGACCCGGGTCAGTGGATGGAAAACTGTTTTTT.

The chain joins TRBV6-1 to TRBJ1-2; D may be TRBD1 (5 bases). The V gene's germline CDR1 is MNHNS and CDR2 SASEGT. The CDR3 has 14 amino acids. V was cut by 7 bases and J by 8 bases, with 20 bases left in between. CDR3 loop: CASTKALGQEGYTF. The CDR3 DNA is TGTGCCAGCACCAAGGCCCTGGGGCAGGAGGGCTACACCTTC.

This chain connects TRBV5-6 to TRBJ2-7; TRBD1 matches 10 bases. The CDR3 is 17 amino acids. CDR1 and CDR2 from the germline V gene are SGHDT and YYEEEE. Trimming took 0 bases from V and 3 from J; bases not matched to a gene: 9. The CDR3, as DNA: TGTGCCAGCAGCTTGGCGAGGTGGGACAGGGGTCTCTACGAGCAGTACTTC. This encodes CASSLARWDRGLYEQYF. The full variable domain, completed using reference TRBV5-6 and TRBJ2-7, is DAGVTQSPTHLIKTRGQQVTLRCSPKSGHDTVSWYQQALGQGPQFIFQYYEEEERQRGNFPDRFSGHQFPNYSSELNVNALLLGDSALYLCASSLARWDRGLYEQYFGPGTRLTVT.

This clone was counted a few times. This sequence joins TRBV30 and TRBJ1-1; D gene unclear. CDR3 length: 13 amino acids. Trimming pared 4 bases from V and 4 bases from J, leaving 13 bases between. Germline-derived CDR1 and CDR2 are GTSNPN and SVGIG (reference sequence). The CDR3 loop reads CAWKRSPGTEAFF. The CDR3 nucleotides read TGTGCCTGGAAACGCAGTCCGGGCACTGAAGCTTTCTTT.